Described below is a single T cell receptor beta chain sequence and its context. These data belong to a study of blood T cell repertoires in COVID-19. The authors' processing: Amplification of reference gene primers was used by the study to estimate nucleated cell counts. Clones were read by immunoSEQ multiplex PCR, and TCRdb kept only the in-frame ones, dropping some. The DNA gave D and trimming, while V, J and clone size come from that table. Of roughly 300,000 clones listed, around 85% are singletons. The V end was cut by 9 bases, the J end by 0 bases, with 12 bases between. CDR3 length equals 14 residues. The V gene's germline CDR1 is LNHDA and CDR2 SQIVND (reference sequence). The study recruited people aged about 18 to 89 years across about two dozen US areas. Cohort placement rested on clinical history that participants reported themselves.

The receptor was isolated from a woman in her forties or fifties who had recovered from COVID-19. The chain links TRBV19 to TRBJ1-5; possibly TRBD1 for D (5 bases). What was sequenced was PBMCs or T cells enriched from blood (not recorded which). CDR3: CARGRDYSNQPQHF. DNA for the CDR3: TGTGCCAGGGGACGGGACTATAGCAATCAGCCCCAGCATTTT.